A single sample is the source of the 24 T cell receptor beta chains below, sequenced in a study of blood T cell repertoires in COVID-19. TCRdb's copy holds only in-frame clones and misses some; the assay was immunoSEQ multiplex PCR. This table holds about 330,000 clones, approximately 87% found once. Sequencing was carried out using PBMCs or T cells enriched from blood (not recorded which). Receptor source: a woman in her 30s who had recovered from COVID-19.

This chain uses TRBV7-9 with TRBJ1-3; possibly TRBD1 for D (5 bases). Trimming stripped 0 bases from V and 11 bases from J, with 14 bases between. The CDR3 covers 14 residues. Looked up from germline, CDR1 is SEHNR and CDR2 is FQNEAQ (reference sequence). This CDR3 is CASSLATRQTPIYF. CDR3 sequence (DNA): TGTGCCAGCAGCTTAGCAACACGACAGACCCCCATATATTTT.

This chain joins TRBV28 and TRBJ1-6; TRBD1 matches at 9 bases. Germline trimming cut 4 bases from V and 7 bases from J; bases unmatched to any gene: 11. This CDR3 region has 17 residues. Per the germline V gene, CDR1 is MDHEN and CDR2 is SYDVKM. This chain's CDR3 is CASSSRTGVVWNSPLHF. CDR3 DNA sequence: TGTGCCAGCAGTTCTCGGACAGGGGTGGTTTGGAATTCACCCCTCCACTTT.

The J gene is TRBJ2-1, the V gene TRBV7-9; 10 bases map to TRBD2. V shed 5 bases, J shed 6 bases, and the junction held 4 bases outside the gene matches. The CDR3 is made up of 14 amino acids. CDR1 is SEHNR and CDR2 is FQNEAQ in the germline V gene (reference sequence). CDR3 in DNA: TGTGCCAGCAGCCCCGGGACTAGCGCCAATGAGCAGTTCTTC. This gives the protein CASSPGTSANEQFF.

This clone was detected only once. The J gene is TRBJ2-7, the V gene TRBV5-1; a possible D gene is TRBD1 (6 bases). There are 15 residues in the CDR3. V was clipped by 3 bases and J by 0 bases, with 13 bases between them. Germline values: CDR1 SGHRS, CDR2 YFSETQ. The CDR3 sequence is CASSSLPGDSYEQYF. The CDR3, as DNA: TGCGCCAGCAGCTCCCTCCCAGGGGACTCCTACGAGCAGTACTTC.

The chain recombines TRBV9 with TRBJ1-5; D remains unclear. V lost 0 bases and J lost 6, with 7 bases in between. CDR3 length: 13 amino acids. Germline assignment: CDR1 SGDLS and CDR2 YYNGEE. This chain's CDR3 is CASSVGGGQPQHF. CDR3 DNA sequence: TGTGCCAGCAGCGTAGGCGGAGGTCAGCCCCAGCATTTT.

The chain is built from TRBV3-1 (or the pseudogene TRBV3-2) and TRBJ1-6; D not resolved. Germline V gene sequence: CDR1 LGHDT, CDR2 YNNKEL (reference sequence). The CDR3 is made up of 16 amino acids. The V end lost 0 bases, the J end lost 0 bases, and 6 bases lay between the germline ends. CDR3 sequence: CASSQDTSSYNSPLHF. In nucleotides, the CDR3 is TGTGCCAGCAGCCAAGACACGAGCTCCTATAATTCACCCCTCCACTTT.

This CDR3 reads CASSITGVEKLFF. CDR3 bases: TGTGCCAGTAGTATTACAGGGGTCGAAAAACTGTTTTTT. The chain combines TRBV19 with TRBJ1-4; 7 bases agree with TRBD1. CDR3 length: 13 amino acids. CDR1 LNHDA and CDR2 SQIVND come from the germline V gene (reference sequence). Trimming cost V 3 bases and J 8 bases; bases outside gene matches: 3.

The chain combines TRBV5-8 with TRBJ2-3, with 11 nucleotides matching TRBD2. Germline V gene data show CDR1 as SGHTS and CDR2 as YDEGEE. The CDR3 contains 17 residues. Trimming removed 0 bases from V and 1 base from J; junction bases left unmatched: 4. The CDR3 coding sequence is TGTGCCAGCAGCTTGGGTACTAGCGGGGGCCGCACAGATACGCAGTATTTT. The encoded protein is CASSLGTSGGRTDTQYF.

The genes are TRBV25-1 and TRBJ1-3, with D unresolved. The CDR3 runs to 10 residues. Trimming took 10 bases from V and 6 from J, leaving 7 bases between them. Germline CDR1 reads MGHDK; CDR2 reads SYGVNS. The CDR3, as DNA: TGTGCCACCCCCAAAAACACCATATATTTT. Translated: CATPKNTIYF.

This sequence joins TRBV6-5 and TRBJ1-3; D is possibly TRBD1 (6 bases). This CDR3 is built from 15 residues. Germline CDR1 reads MNHEY; CDR2 reads SVGAGI. The ends were cut back, 6 bases at V and 0 bases at J, with 12 bases in the middle. Here the CDR3 reads CASRQTGVSGNTIYF. CDR3 coding DNA: TGTGCCAGCAGACAGACAGGCGTCTCTGGAAACACCATATATTTT.

This CDR3 reads CAVPGAQGGYTF. The CDR3 DNA sequence: TGTGCCGTACCTGGGGCCCAAGGTGGCTACACCTTC. The rearrangement links TRBV2 to TRBJ1-2; D may be TRBD1 (5 bases). Deletions cut 11 bases from V and 7 bases from J, with 17 bases between. This CDR3 is 12 amino acids long. CDR1 SNHLY and CDR2 FYNNEI come from the germline V gene.

The chain employs TRBV7-8 and TRBJ1-6; possibly TRBD1 for D (6 bases). The CDR3 totals 20 residues. The germline gives CDR1 SGHVS, CDR2 FQNEAQ. V gave up 6 bases and J gave up 0 bases, with 24 bases separating them. CDR3 region: CASSLRGTGTTSSYNSPLHF. The DNA for the CDR3 is TGTGCCAGCAGTCTAAGGGGGACCGGGACAACCAGCTCCTATAATTCACCCCTCCACTTT.

The chain carries TRBV3-1 (or the pseudogene TRBV3-2) and TRBJ1-6; no firm D call. Per the germline V gene, CDR1 is LGHDT and CDR2 is YNNKEL (reference sequence). V shed 1 base and J shed 8 bases, with 18 bases lying between them. This CDR3 has 17 residues. The CDR3 DNA reads TGTGCCAGCAGCCAAGCTTTGGGCGAGCAGTCGGATTCACCCCTCCACTTT. Translated, it gives CASSQALGEQSDSPLHF.

The rearrangement links TRBV2 to TRBJ1-1; D might be TRBD1 (6 bases). CDR3 length: 14 residues. Germline-derived CDR1 and CDR2 are SNHLY and FYNNEI. With 8 bases removed from V and 1 base from J, the gap between germline ends came to 14 bases. The DNA for the CDR3 is TGTGCCAGCCAAAGGACAGCCCCGAACACTGAAGCTTTCTTT. This codes for CASQRTAPNTEAFF.

J is TRBJ2-2 and V is TRBV27, with 7 bases fitting TRBD1. V gave up 3 bases and J gave up 2 bases; unmatched junction bases: 6. This CDR3 has 16 amino acids. The germline CDR1 and CDR2 sequences are MNHEY and SMNVEV (reference sequence). The CDR3 here is CASSFVDRVNTGELFF. The CDR3, as DNA: TGTGCCAGCAGTTTTGTCGACAGGGTAAACACCGGGGAGCTGTTTTTT.

The V call is TRBV5-1, the J call TRBJ2-2; 7 bases are a match to TRBD1. The CDR3 totals 14 residues. Trimming at V came to 4 bases and at J to 7 bases, leaving 7 bases not matched to a gene. Germline-derived CDR1 and CDR2 are SGHRS and YFSETQ. CDR3 protein: CASSDTQGYGELFF. Here the CDR3 DNA reads TGCGCCAGCAGCGATACACAGGGGTACGGGGAGCTGTTTTTT.

The rearrangement links TRBV2 to TRBJ2-6; 7 nucleotides line up with TRBD1. Germline CDR1 reads SNHLY; CDR2 reads FYNNEI. The CDR3 has 15 residues. V lost 8 bases and J lost 2; bases outside the gene matches: 6. Here the CDR3 DNA reads TGTGCCAGCGGGGGAACAGGGGCTGGGGCCAACGTCCTGACTTTC. It specifies CASGGTGAGANVLTF.

There are a few counts of this clone. The chain links TRBV5-1 to TRBJ2-2, with D possibly being TRBD2 (6 bases). The V end lost 4 bases, the J end lost 8 bases, and 15 bases lay between the germline ends. The length of the CDR3 is 14 residues. The germline gives CDR1 SGHRS, CDR2 YFSETQ. The chain's CDR3 is CASSPSGGRGELFF. The CDR3 DNA follows: TGCGCCAGCAGCCCTTCCGGAGGGAGGGGGGAGCTGTTTTTT.

V usage is TRBV6-5 and J usage is TRBJ1-5; TRBD1 aligns across 7 bases. Trimming removed 8 bases from V and 4 bases from J; junction bases left unmatched: 8. The CDR3 consists of 14 residues. Germline V lookup: CDR1 MNHEY, CDR2 SVGAGI. The CDR3 DNA follows: TGTGCCAGCGTTGTCAGGGGGTATAATCAGCCCCAGCATTTT. Translated, it gives CASVVRGYNQPQHF.

This clone showed up just a few times. The CDR3 bases are TGTGCCACCAGTGAGGTGACAGGGGGCCACGAAAAACTGTTTTTT. Translating gives CATSEVTGGHEKLFF. The J gene is TRBJ1-4, the V gene TRBV24-1, with 10 bases aligning to TRBD1. Germline-derived CDR1 and CDR2 are KGHDR and SFDVKD. With 4 bases clipped from V and 8 bases from J, the junction kept 6 bases outside the gene matches. CDR3 length equals 15 residues.

J is TRBJ2-5 and V is TRBV11-2, with D perhaps TRBD2 (7 bases). The germline V and J ends were trimmed by 2 bases and 5 bases, with 12 bases remaining between them. The germline gives CDR1 SGHAT, CDR2 FQNNGV. The CDR3 consists of 14 residues. Written as DNA, the CDR3 is TGTGCCAGCAGCTTACCGGGGGGCCGGGAGACCCAGTACTTC. Translating it yields CASSLPGGRETQYF.

V and J are TRBV19 and TRBJ2-5; maybe TRBD1 (6 bases). Germline CDR1 LNHDA, CDR2 SQIVND (reference sequence). V was pared by 5 bases and J by 4 bases, with 14 bases between. CDR3 length: 14 amino acids. CDR3: CASSDHRDTETQYF. CDR3 DNA sequence: TGTGCCAGTAGTGACCACAGGGATACAGAGACCCAGTACTTC.

This clone was seen only once. The genes are TRBV5-4 and TRBJ2-7, with TRBD1 matching 9 bases. CDR3 size: 16 residues. Germline trimming cut 3 bases from V and 0 bases from J; bases unmatched to any gene: 7. CDR1 and CDR2 (germline): SGHNT, YYREEE (reference sequence). Here the CDR3 reads CASSSGTGRSSYEQYF. The CDR3 coding sequence is TGTGCCAGCAGCTCGGGGACAGGGAGAAGCTCCTACGAGCAGTACTTC.

The chain is built from TRBV3-1 (or the pseudogene TRBV3-2) and TRBJ2-7; D may be TRBD2 (5 bases). CDR3 length equals 13 residues. Deletions cut 2 bases from V and 5 bases from J, with 10 bases between. The germline CDR1 and CDR2 sequences are LGHDT and YNNKEL (reference sequence). CDR3 sequence reads: CASSQNPGNEQYF. CDR3 bases: TGTGCCAGCAGCCAAAATCCCGGGAACGAGCAGTACTTC.